This T cell receptor (beta chain) emerged from a study of T-cell reconstitution after alpha-beta-depleted transplantation in children. After removal of 3 bases from V and 8 bases from J, the junction contained 4 bases not matched to a gene. Germline CDR1 SEHNR, CDR2 FQNEAQ (reference sequence). CDR3 size: 13 residues. This sample's TCRbeta library carried unique molecular identifier barcodes. Using its own MiXCR run on the PCR reads, TCRdb lists one record per CDR3 protein. This table holds about 300,000 distinct CDR3 sequences, about 9.5% found once. Only a few counts were recorded for this clonotype.

The rearrangement joins TRBV7-9 to TRBJ2-1, with 7 positions matching TRBD1. The source was PBMCs, collected before TCRalphabeta/CD19-depleted stem cell transplant. The source is a boy under two years old with acute myeloid leukemia, due to receive a stem cell transplant. The CDR3 DNA follows: TGTGCCAGCAGCTTCAGGGGGAAGGATGAGCAGTTCTTC. Protein sequence: CASSFRGKDEQFF.